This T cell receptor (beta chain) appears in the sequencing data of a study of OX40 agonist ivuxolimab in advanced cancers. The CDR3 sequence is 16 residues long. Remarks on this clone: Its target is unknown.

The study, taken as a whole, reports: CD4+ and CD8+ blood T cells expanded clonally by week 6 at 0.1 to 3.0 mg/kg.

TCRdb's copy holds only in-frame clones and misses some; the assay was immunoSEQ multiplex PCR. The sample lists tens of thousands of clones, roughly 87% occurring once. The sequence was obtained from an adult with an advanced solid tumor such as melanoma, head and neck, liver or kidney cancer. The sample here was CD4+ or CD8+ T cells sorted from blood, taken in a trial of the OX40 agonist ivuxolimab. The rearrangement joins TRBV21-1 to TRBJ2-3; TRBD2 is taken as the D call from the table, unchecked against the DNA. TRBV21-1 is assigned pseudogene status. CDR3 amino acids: CASSKVEDFPRDTQYF. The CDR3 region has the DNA TGTGCCAGCAGCAAAGTCGAGGACTTTCCGAGAGATACGCAGTATTTT.